This T cell receptor beta chain originates from a study of Graves' ophthalmopathy and Graves' hyperthyroidism. Study background: Peripheral blood sampling preceded any treatment and occurred at initial diagnosis.

CDR3 length: 17 amino acids. Trimming pared 3 bases from V and 0 bases from J, leaving 12 bases between. Germline CDR1 and CDR2: LNHDA and SQIVND (reference sequence). Newly diagnosed hyperthyroidism donors, aged 18 to 65, duration under 2 months. About 10 ml of fresh blood yielded the PBMCs by density gradient. The sample holds many counts of this clonotype. RNA transcripts provided the template for amplifying TCR beta CDR3 regions. RT-PCR was first run with HTBI primers, then multiplex PCR in a second round. TCRdb independently ran MiXCR on the multiplex PCR reads; one entry per CDR3 protein. The sample holds about 25,000 distinct CDR3 sequences, about half seen once.

The sequence came from an adult woman with stable Graves' hyperthyroidism. The sample comprised peripheral blood. The V and J genes are TRBV19 and TRBJ2-6; the D gene is possibly TRBD1 (5 bases). This chain's CDR3 is CASSMALTDSGANVLTF. DNA for the CDR3: TGTGCCAGTAGTATGGCGTTGACAGACTCTGGGGCCAACGTCCTGACTTTC.